The clone carrying this TCR delta chain appeared a few times. This record belongs to a study of gamma-delta T cells after stem cell transplantation. TCRdb re-processed the RT-PCR reads via CATT. The sample lists 5,500 to 7,000 delta-chain clones, about 23% occurring once. This TCR was sampled from a human donor. It is not recorded whose cells these are; they may come from a transplant donor. The sequenced sample consisted of gamma-delta T cells.

The chain's CDR3 is CACDTLNSRPYTDKLIF. CDR3 DNA sequence: TGTGCCTGTGACACGCTGAATTCCAGGCCGTACACCGATAAACTCATCTTT. The chain links TRDV2 to TRDJ1; D is undetermined. The germline V and J ends were trimmed by 1 base and 0 bases, with 17 bases remaining between them. The germline V gene has CDR1 GEAIGNYY and CDR2 EKD. The CDR3 is 17 residues long.